This T cell receptor beta chain was captured in a study of blood T cell repertoires in COVID-19. At the level of the study: Nucleic acid was either cDNA or gDNA, and it came from T cells, B-cell-depleted T cells, or PBMCs.

In germline, CDR1 is MNHNY, CDR2 SVGAGI (reference sequence). Unmatched junction bases numbered 5, after V lost 5 bases and J lost 7 bases. The CDR3 has 14 residues. Libraries were prepared by immunoSEQ multiplex PCR; TCRdb keeps only in-frame clonotypes and omits some of them. The sample yields under 95,000 clones, 75% to 90% seen once. The receptor was isolated from a human donor in a cohort sampled during active COVID-19. The sample consisted of peripheral blood. V gene TRBV6-6 combines with J gene TRBJ2-1; 10 bases align to TRBD2. CDR3 region: CASSPPGLANEQFF. The CDR3 DNA reads as TGTGCCAGCAGTCCGCCGGGACTAGCGAATGAGCAGTTCTTC.